This T cell receptor (beta chain) stems from a study of blood T cell repertoires in COVID-19. About the research overall: The samples span acute and convalescent COVID-19 from the United States, Italy and Spain. From T cells, B-cell-depleted T cells, or PBMCs came the material, which was cDNA or gDNA.

Seattle cases were enrolled at active infection and followed longitudinally. Germline CDR1 SGDLS, CDR2 YYNGEE. This CDR3 region has 15 residues. Germline trimming cut 2 bases from V and 0 bases from J; bases unmatched to any gene: 1. Per the original data handling: Amplification with reference gene primers provided the estimates of nucleated cell counts. Clones were sequenced by immunoSEQ multiplex PCR, and TCRdb holds only the in-frame ones, with some missing. Clone size and V and J calls were adopted from that table, with D and trimming inferred from the DNA. The data contain 410,000 or so clones, about 91% of them seen just once; the ten biggest clones take up roughly 1.4%.

The chain has TRBV9 and TRBJ2-7, with TRBD2 matching 11 bases. The sequencing input was peripheral blood. This sequence originates from a woman between 40 and 55 years old with COVID-19, enrolled during active disease. In DNA form, the CDR3 reads TGTGCCAGCAGCGTGACTAGCGGGGACTCCTACGAGCAGTACTTC. Its translation is CASSVTSGDSYEQYF.